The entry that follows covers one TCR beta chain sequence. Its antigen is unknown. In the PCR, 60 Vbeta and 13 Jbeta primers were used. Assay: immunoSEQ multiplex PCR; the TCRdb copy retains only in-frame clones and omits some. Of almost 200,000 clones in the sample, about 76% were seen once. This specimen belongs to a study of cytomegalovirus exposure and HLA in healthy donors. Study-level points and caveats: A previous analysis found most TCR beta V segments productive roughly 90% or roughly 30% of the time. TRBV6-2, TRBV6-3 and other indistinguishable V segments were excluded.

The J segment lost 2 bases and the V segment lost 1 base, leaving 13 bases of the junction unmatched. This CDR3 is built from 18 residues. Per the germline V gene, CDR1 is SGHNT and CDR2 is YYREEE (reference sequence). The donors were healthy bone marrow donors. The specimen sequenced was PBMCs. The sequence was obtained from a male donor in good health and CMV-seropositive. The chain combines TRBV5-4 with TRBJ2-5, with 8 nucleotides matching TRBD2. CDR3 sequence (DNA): TGTGCCAGCAGCTTGAGCCCTGGTAGCGGGACGAATCAAGAGACCCAGTACTTC. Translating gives CASSLSPGSGTNQETQYF.